What follows are 26 T cell receptor beta chains derived from one specimen sequenced in a study of blood T cell repertoires in COVID-19. Data came from immunoSEQ multiplex PCR; TCRdb stores just in-frame clones and leaves some out. Here the sample spans about 160,000 clones, just over 85% being singletons. The sequencing sample was made of peripheral blood. These receptors all stem from a man aged 65-85 years with acute or convalescent COVID-19.

This sequence joins TRBV12-3 or TRBV12-4 and TRBJ1-2; no definite D call. Trimming removed 6 bases from V and 3 bases from J, with 5 bases in between. The CDR3 has 11 residues. CDR3 DNA sequence: TGTGCCAGCAGCCGGGACTATGGCTACACCTTC. This sequence encodes CASSRDYGYTF.

CDR3 sequence: CASSWQDRAGNEQYF. The CDR3 coding sequence is TGTGCCAGCAGCTGGCAGGACAGGGCGGGAAACGAGCAGTACTTC. The chain joins TRBV5-4 to TRBJ2-7, with TRBD1 matching over 8 bases. Unmatched junction bases numbered 10, after V lost 3 bases and J lost 5 bases. CDR1 and CDR2 from the germline V gene are SGHNT and YYREEE (reference sequence). The CDR3 covers 15 residues.

This chain links TRBV19 with TRBJ2-7; 9 nucleotides agree with TRBD2. In germline, CDR1 is LNHDA, CDR2 SQIVND (reference sequence). The V gene end was trimmed by 7 bases and the J gene end by 6 bases; junction bases not matched to a gene: 7. The CDR3 runs to 13 residues. The CDR3 reads CASMAGGGGEQYF. CDR3 DNA: TGTGCCAGTATGGCAGGCGGGGGGGGCGAGCAGTACTTC. Drawing the rest from reference TRBV19 and TRBJ2-7, the complete variable domain is DGGITQSPKYLFRKEGQNVTLSCEQNLNHDAMYWYRQDPGQGLRLIYYSQIVNDFQKGDIAEGYSVSREKKESFPLTVTSAQKNPTAFYLCASMAGGGGEQYFGPGTRLTVT.

The chain carries TRBV5-1 and TRBJ2-1, with 7 bases identical to TRBD2. The germline V gene has CDR1 SGHRS and CDR2 YFSETQ. The trim removed 4 bases at V and 0 bases at J, leaving 4 bases unmatched. The CDR3 is 15 residues long. CDR3 sequence reads: CASSPSGNSYNEQFF. The DNA of the CDR3 is TGCGCCAGCAGCCCGAGCGGGAACTCCTACAATGAGCAGTTCTTC.

The genes are TRBV6-2 or TRBV6-3 and TRBJ2-1, with 9 positions matching TRBD1. CDR3 size: 15 residues. Germline CDR1 reads MNHEY; CDR2 reads SVGEGT. The junction had 4 bases not matched to a gene; V was cut back by 5 bases and J by 2 bases. CDR3 loop: CASSDRDRAYNEQFF. The DNA of the CDR3 is TGTGCCAGCAGTGACCGGGACAGGGCCTACAATGAGCAGTTCTTC.

This rearrangement joins TRBV5-4 to TRBJ1-3, with D possibly TRBD1 on 6 matching bases. The germline CDR1 and CDR2 sequences are SGHNT and YYREEE (reference sequence). V lost 3 bases, J lost 4 bases, and 14 bases lay in between. The CDR3 length is 15 residues. This CDR3 reads CASSSSTGSGNTIYF. CDR3 DNA: TGTGCCAGCAGCTCGAGCACAGGGTCGGGAAACACCATATATTTT. Based on the CDR3 plus reference TRBV5-4 and TRBJ1-3, the full variable domain is ETGVTQSPTHLIKTRGQQVTLRCSSQSGHNTVSWYQQALGQGPQFIFQYYREEENGRGNFPPRFSGLQFPNYSSELNVNALELDDSALYLCASSSSTGSGNTIYFGEGSWLTVV.

In DNA, the CDR3 is TGTGCCAGCAGCTTAGTAGAAGAGACCCAGTACTTC. Encoded protein: CASSLVEETQYF. This rearrangement joins TRBV11-2 to TRBJ2-5; D gene uncertain. The V and J ends lost 1 base and 3 bases respectively, with 3 bases between them. The CDR3 sequence is 12 residues long. CDR1 and CDR2 (germline): SGHAT, FQNNGV.

This sequence joins TRBV7-9 and TRBJ1-2; unclear D gene. CDR1 and CDR2 from the germline V gene are SEHNR and FQNEAQ (reference sequence). Trimming removed 5 bases at V and 4 bases at J, with 11 bases between. This CDR3 contains 13 residues. CDR3 bases: TGTGCCAGCAGCGAACGAGGTACCTATGGCTACACCTTC. It is translated as CASSERGTYGYTF.

The chain couples TRBV29-1 to TRBJ1-1, with 7 bases that match TRBD1. CDR3 length equals 13 residues. CDR1 SQVTM and CDR2 ANQGSEA come from the germline V gene. V dropped 7 bases and J dropped 0; count of bases not matched to a gene: 5. DNA of the CDR3: TGCAGCGATAGACAGGGATTGAACACTGAAGCTTTCTTT. As protein: CSDRQGLNTEAFF. The variable domain in full, completed from reference TRBV29-1 and TRBJ1-1, reads SAVISQKPSRDICQRGTSLTIQCQVDSQVTMMFWYRQQPGQSLTLIATANQGSEATYESGFVIDKFPISRPNLTFSTLTVSNMSPEDSSIYLCSDRQGLNTEAFFGQGTRLTVV.

The rearrangement links TRBV5-1 to TRBJ2-7; D is possibly TRBD2 (5 bases). Looked up from germline, CDR1 is SGHRS and CDR2 is YFSETQ. With 4 bases removed from V and 0 bases from J, the gap between germline ends came to 11 bases. This CDR3 contains 14 residues. As DNA, the CDR3 is TGCGCCAGCAGCGATACGGGGAGCTCCTACGAGCAGTACTTC. Its protein is CASSDTGSSYEQYF.

The J gene is TRBJ1-5, the V gene TRBV7-2; D ambiguous. Germline lookup yields CDR1 SGHTA and CDR2 FQGNSA. This CDR3 comprises 16 residues. With 0 bases removed from V and 7 bases from J, the gap between germline ends came to 16 bases. CDR3 nucleotides: TGTGCCAGCAGCTTAGCGCTTCCAGGCTCTCGCCAGCCCCAGCATTTT. Encoded protein: CASSLALPGSRQPQHF.

The chain recombines TRBV18 with TRBJ1-6; tentative D call: TRBD1 (6 bases). With 3 bases removed from V and 6 bases from J, the gap between germline ends came to 9 bases. The CDR3 is made up of 14 amino acids. Germline assignment: CDR1 KGHSH and CDR2 LQKENI. CDR3 sequence: CASSPGQRNSPLHF. In DNA, the CDR3 is TGTGCCAGCTCACCCGGACAGCGTAATTCACCCCTCCACTTT.

This clone was seen just once. This chain connects TRBV5-1 to TRBJ2-7; 8 bases line up with TRBD2. From germline, CDR1 is SGHRS and CDR2 YFSETQ. V gave up 0 bases and J gave up 3 bases; unmatched junction bases: 5. The CDR3 loop spans 15 amino acids. This CDR3 is CASSLAGGRVYEQYF. CDR3 DNA sequence: TGCGCCAGCAGCTTGGCGGGGGGGAGAGTCTACGAGCAGTACTTC.

The rearrangement uses TRBV6-5 and TRBJ2-7, with 7 nucleotides matching TRBD2. The trim removed 4 bases at V and 2 bases at J, leaving 5 bases unmatched. CDR1 MNHEY and CDR2 SVGAGI come from the germline V gene. The length of the CDR3 is 14 residues. The CDR3 is CASSSSGTTYEQYF. The CDR3 nucleotides are TGTGCCAGCAGTTCATCCGGGACTACCTACGAGCAGTACTTC.

The CDR3 is CASSQPLDYIIYEQFF. DNA of the CDR3: TGTGCCAGCAGTCAACCTCTGGACTACATTATCTATGAGCAGTTCTTC. The gene calls are TRBV6-2 or TRBV6-3 and TRBJ2-1; a possible D gene is TRBD2 (6 bases). This CDR3 is 16 amino acids long. CDR1 is MNHEY, CDR2 SVGEGT, per germline. With 5 bases removed from V and 8 bases from J, the gap between germline ends came to 22 bases.

The rearrangement links TRBV29-1 to TRBJ1-4, with D possibly TRBD1 on 5 matching bases. The CDR3 extends over 11 amino acids. V dropped 6 bases and J dropped 7 bases, with 9 bases sitting between them. Germline-derived CDR1 and CDR2 are SQVTM and ANQGSEA. The CDR3 DNA is TGCAGCGTCCAAACAGGTGAAAAACTGTTTTTT. Translating gives CSVQTGEKLFF.

This clone has a single count. V is TRBV15 and J is TRBJ1-1; possibly TRBD1 for D (6 bases). This CDR3 has 13 amino acids. CDR1 is LNHNV and CDR2 is YYDKDF in the germline V gene (reference sequence). Trimming stripped 8 bases from V and 4 bases from J, with 14 bases between. In DNA, the CDR3 is TGTGCCACCCGAGGGTACAGGGCCACTGAAGCTTTCTTT. The encoded protein is CATRGYRATEAFF.

This rearrangement joins TRBV28 to TRBJ2-7, with D possibly TRBD2 on 6 matching bases. The germline V gene encodes CDR1 MDHEN and CDR2 SYDVKM. Trimming left V 5 bases short and J 7 bases short, with 12 bases between. The CDR3 spans 12 residues. CDR3 amino acids: CASSRRDWEQYF. CDR3 nucleotide sequence: TGTGCCAGCAGTCGCAGGGACTGGGAGCAGTACTTC.

The chain combines TRBV28 with TRBJ2-2; TRBD1 agrees at 10 bases. This CDR3 has 15 residues. The germline gives CDR1 MDHEN, CDR2 SYDVKM. The ends lost 3 bases at V and 2 bases at J; junction bases unmatched: 0. The chain's CDR3 is CASSLTGGNTGELFF. The CDR3 DNA follows: TGTGCCAGCAGTTTGACAGGGGGCAACACCGGGGAGCTGTTTTTT.

V usage is TRBV29-1 and J usage is TRBJ2-7, with D possibly TRBD1 on 6 matching bases. This CDR3 is built from 12 residues. In germline, CDR1 is SQVTM, CDR2 ANQGSEA. Trimming took 7 bases from V and 1 from J, leaving 11 bases between them. CDR3 DNA sequence: TGCAGCGGGGGAACAGGGTCCTACGAGCAGTACTTC. Translating gives CSGGTGSYEQYF.

The chain has TRBV24-1 and TRBJ2-2; the D gene is possibly TRBD2 (5 bases). Trimming left V 9 bases short and J 0 bases short, with 10 bases between. The CDR3 contains 14 residues. CDR1 is KGHDR and CDR2 is SFDVKD in the germline V gene. DNA of the CDR3: TGTGCCACCGGCTGGGGAGCGAACACCGGGGAGCTGTTTTTT. It translates to CATGWGANTGELFF.

V is TRBV9 and J is TRBJ2-6; D gene uncertain. The CDR3 is 15 residues long. Germline V gene lookup returns CDR1 SGDLS and CDR2 YYNGEE. Between the trimmed V and J ends, which lost 2 bases and 0 bases, there was a span of 6 bases. CDR3 nucleotide sequence: TGTGCCAGCAGCGTGACGGGCTCTGGGGCCAACGTCCTGACTTTC. Translating gives CASSVTGSGANVLTF.

This chain links TRBV27 with TRBJ1-1, with 10 bases matching TRBD1. The ends lost 5 bases at V and 4 bases at J; junction bases unmatched: 10. CDR3 length: 16 amino acids. Per germline, CDR1 MNHEY and CDR2 SMNVEV (reference sequence). CDR3 sequence reads: CASSQTGTGVITEAFF. The CDR3 bases are TGTGCCAGCAGTCAGACCGGGACAGGGGTTATCACTGAAGCTTTCTTT.

The chain has TRBV9 and TRBJ1-1, with D possibly being TRBD1 (6 bases). The V end lost 3 bases, the J end lost 5 bases, and 14 bases lay between the germline ends. Germline V lookup: CDR1 SGDLS, CDR2 YYNGEE. This CDR3 has 14 residues. CDR3 loop: CASSDVQGGTEAFF. DNA of the CDR3: TGTGCCAGCAGCGACGTACAGGGAGGGACTGAAGCTTTCTTT. The full variable domain, in which reference TRBV9 and TRBJ1-1 provide the parts outside the CDR3, is DSGVTQTPKHLITATGQRVTLRCSPRSGDLSVYWYQQSLDQGLQFLIQYYNGEERAKGNILERFSAQQFPDLHSELNLSSLELGDSALYFCASSDVQGGTEAFFGQGTRLTVV.

This chain connects TRBV19 to TRBJ1-1, with 7 bases aligning to TRBD1. The V and J ends lost 10 bases and 10 bases, in that order; junction bases with no gene match: 9. The germline V gene encodes CDR1 LNHDA and CDR2 SQIVND (reference sequence). This CDR3 is 11 amino acids long. CDR3 sequence reads: CAIRDRVGAFF. The CDR3 nucleotides read TGTGCCATTCGAGACAGGGTGGGAGCTTTCTTT.

The chain joins TRBV28 to TRBJ2-1, with 8 bases fitting TRBD2. V was pared by 0 bases and J by 8 bases, with 6 bases of the junction left unmatched. Germline V gene lookup returns CDR1 MDHEN and CDR2 SYDVKM. This CDR3 is built from 15 residues. In DNA, the CDR3 is TGTGCCAGCAGTTTATGGGCGAGCGGGGGCGATGAGCAGTTCTTC. Translation: CASSLWASGGDEQFF. Using reference TRBV28 and TRBJ2-1 for the parts outside the CDR3, the full variable domain is DVKVTQSSRYLVKRTGEKVFLECVQDMDHENMFWYRQDPGLGLRLIYFSYDVKMKEKGDIPEGYSVSREKKERFSLILESASTNQTSMYLCASSLWASGGDEQFFGPGTRLTVL.